The 7 T cell receptor beta chains given below trace back to one sample, sequenced in a study of shared clonotypes between healthy human individuals. Selected positively for CCR7 and CD45RO-negative, naive CD8 cells excluded terminally differentiated effector memory CD45RA+ cells. TCRdb's table, derived via immunoSEQ multiplex PCR, lists solely in-frame clones and lacks some. Among about 2,100,000 clones listed, about 92% were seen once. Material: naive CD8+ T cells from PBMCs. Receptors originate from a man aged 18 to 29 in good health. Some clones in this sample may be carry-over from other donors' samples.

The rearrangement joins TRBV10-3 to TRBJ1-1; the D is unclear. Germline values: CDR1 ENHRY, CDR2 SYGVKD. The V gene lost 9 bases and the J gene lost 8 bases, with 13 bases spanning the gap. This CDR3 is built from 11 residues. This chain's CDR3 is CAILNGYEAFF. The CDR3 DNA reads TGTGCCATTCTCAACGGATACGAAGCTTTCTTT.

The chain carries TRBV2 and TRBJ1-5, with 7 bases fitting TRBD1. The CDR3 contains 14 residues. The germline V gene encodes CDR1 SNHLY and CDR2 FYNNEI. Germline trimming cut 5 bases from V and 5 bases from J; bases unmatched to any gene: 6. Here the CDR3 DNA reads TGTGCCAGCAGTCCCCGGGACAGCGATCAGCCCCAGCATTTT. This codes for CASSPRDSDQPQHF.

This clone was recorded a few times. V and J are TRBV6-1 and TRBJ2-7, with 10 nucleotides matching TRBD1. CDR3 size: 15 residues. The germline gives CDR1 MNHNS, CDR2 SASEGT. The V and J ends lost 6 bases and 7 bases, in that order; junction bases with no gene match: 12. The CDR3 DNA sequence: TGTGCCAGCAGGGAGGGACAGGGGATAGAGTATGAGCAGTACTTC. Encoded protein: CASREGQGIEYEQYF.

Regarding this clone: A much bigger clone sits one base away, suggesting this may be a read error. The sample contains more than one DNA sequence encoding this CDR3. The chain combines TRBV6-5 with TRBJ1-1; D call uncertain. V gave up 6 bases and J gave up 0 bases, with 2 bases separating them. This CDR3 region has 11 residues. The germline CDR1 and CDR2 sequences are MNHEY and SVGAGI. CDR3 region: CASRLNTEAFF. For the CDR3, the DNA is TGTGCCAGCAGGCTGAACACTGAAGCTTTCTTT.

The chain joins TRBV7-9 to TRBJ2-1; D is unclear. This CDR3 has 15 residues. Deletions cut 4 bases from V and 6 bases from J, with 16 bases between. From germline, CDR1 is SEHNR and CDR2 FQNEAQ (reference sequence). CDR3 protein: CASSYSPGPSNEQFF. The DNA of the CDR3 is TGTGCCAGCAGCTACAGTCCGGGCCCATCCAATGAGCAGTTCTTC.

This clone came up a few times. This chain joins TRBV14 and TRBJ1-5; no definite D call. This CDR3 region has 13 residues. Germline V CDR1 and CDR2: SGHDN, FVKESK. Trimming took 0 bases from V and 7 from J, leaving 7 bases between them. CDR3 DNA sequence: TGTGCCAGCAGCCAAGAGTCTGGGCAGCCCCAGCATTTT. Amino acids: CASSQESGQPQHF.

The genes are TRBV2 and TRBJ2-3, with 11 nucleotides matching TRBD2. The ends lost 6 bases at V and 5 bases at J; junction bases unmatched: 13. The CDR3 totals 17 residues. CDR1 is SNHLY and CDR2 is FYNNEI in the germline V gene. The CDR3 coding sequence is TGTGCCAGCAGGCGGAAACAACTAGCGGGAGTTATAGATACGCAGTATTTT. It encodes CASRRKQLAGVIDTQYF.